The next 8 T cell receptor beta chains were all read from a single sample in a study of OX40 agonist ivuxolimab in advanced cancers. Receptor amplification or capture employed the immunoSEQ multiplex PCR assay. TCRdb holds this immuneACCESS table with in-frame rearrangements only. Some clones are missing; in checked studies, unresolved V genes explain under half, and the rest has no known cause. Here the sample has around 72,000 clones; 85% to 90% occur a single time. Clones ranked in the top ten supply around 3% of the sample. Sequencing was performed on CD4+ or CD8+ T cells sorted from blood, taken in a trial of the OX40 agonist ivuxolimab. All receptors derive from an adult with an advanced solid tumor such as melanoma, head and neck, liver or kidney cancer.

The CDR3 region is CASSQGGTGANTGELFF. CDR3 nucleotide sequence: TGCGCCAGCAGCCAAGGGGGAACGGGTGCGAACACCGGGGAGCTGTTTTTT. This chain links TRBV4-1 with TRBJ2-2; D remains unclear. CDR3 size: 17 residues. V was trimmed by 1 base and J by 0 bases, leaving 12 bases between them. Germline V gene lookup returns CDR1 MGHRA and CDR2 YSYEKL.

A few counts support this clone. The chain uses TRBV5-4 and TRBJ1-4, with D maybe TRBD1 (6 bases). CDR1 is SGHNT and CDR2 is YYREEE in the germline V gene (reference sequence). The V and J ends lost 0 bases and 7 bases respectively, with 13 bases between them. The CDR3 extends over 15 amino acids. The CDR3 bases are TGTGCCAGCAGCTTGGCCGGGGGGCTGAGTGAAAAACTGTTTTTT. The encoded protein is CASSLAGGLSEKLFF.

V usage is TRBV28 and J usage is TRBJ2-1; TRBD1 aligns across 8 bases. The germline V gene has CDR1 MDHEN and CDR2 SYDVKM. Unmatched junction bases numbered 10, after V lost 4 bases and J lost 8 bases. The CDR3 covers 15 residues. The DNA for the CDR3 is TGTGCCAGCAGTTCGATCGGGACAGGACGACATGAGCAGTTCTTC. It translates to CASSSIGTGRHEQFF.

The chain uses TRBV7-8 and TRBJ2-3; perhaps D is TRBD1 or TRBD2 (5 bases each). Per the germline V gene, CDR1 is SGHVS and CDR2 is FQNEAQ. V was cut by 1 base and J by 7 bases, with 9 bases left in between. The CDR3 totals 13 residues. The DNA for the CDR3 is TGTGCCAGCAGCTTAGGTGAGGGGAATACGCAGTATTTT. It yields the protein CASSLGEGNTQYF.

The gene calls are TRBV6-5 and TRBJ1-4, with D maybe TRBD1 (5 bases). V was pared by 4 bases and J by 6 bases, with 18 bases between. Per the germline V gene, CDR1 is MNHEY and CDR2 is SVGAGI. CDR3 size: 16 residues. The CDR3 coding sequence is TGTGCCAGCAGTTCCTTCCGACAGTCCAGGGATGAAAAACTGTTTTTT. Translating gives CASSSFRQSRDEKLFF.

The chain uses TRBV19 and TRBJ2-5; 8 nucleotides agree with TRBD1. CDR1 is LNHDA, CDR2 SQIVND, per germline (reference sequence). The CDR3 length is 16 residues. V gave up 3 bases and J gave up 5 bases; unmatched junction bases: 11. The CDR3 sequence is CASSIQGASGKETQYF. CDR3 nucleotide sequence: TGTGCCAGTAGTATCCAGGGGGCGTCGGGTAAGGAGACCCAGTACTTC.

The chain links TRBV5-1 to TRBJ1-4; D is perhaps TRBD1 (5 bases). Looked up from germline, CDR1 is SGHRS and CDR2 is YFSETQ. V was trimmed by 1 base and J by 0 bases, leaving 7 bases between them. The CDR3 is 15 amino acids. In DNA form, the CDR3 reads TGCGCCAGCAGCTTGCAGGGCCCAACTAATGAAAAACTGTTTTTT. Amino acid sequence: CASSLQGPTNEKLFF. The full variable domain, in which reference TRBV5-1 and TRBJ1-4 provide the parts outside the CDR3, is KAGVTQTPRYLIKTRGQQVTLSCSPISGHRSVSWYQQTPGQGLQFLFEYFSETQRNKGNFPGRFSGRQFSNSRSEMNVSTLELGDSALYLCASSLQGPTNEKLFFGSGTQLSVL.

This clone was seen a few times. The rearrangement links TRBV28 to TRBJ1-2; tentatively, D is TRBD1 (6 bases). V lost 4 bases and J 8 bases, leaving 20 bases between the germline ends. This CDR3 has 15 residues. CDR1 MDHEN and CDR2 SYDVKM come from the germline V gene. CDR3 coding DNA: TGTGCCAGCAGTTCCGCCGGGCAAGGGGGTGGAGGCTACACCTTC. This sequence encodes CASSSAGQGGGGYTF.